Described below is a single T cell receptor (beta chain) sequence and its context. The authors sequenced TCR beta from blood CD8+ and CD4+ T cells. Negative isolation was used for CD8+ and CD4+ T cells and FACS enrichment for TEMRA cells. Between the trimmed V and J ends, which lost 0 bases and 7 bases, there was a span of 13 bases. The CDR3 totals 15 residues. Germline V lookup: CDR1 LGHDT, CDR2 YNNKEL (reference sequence). The source of the sample is a study of CD8 T cells in Susac syndrome. The RNA, about 0.45 to 1 ug, was put through reverse transcription using random hexamers. immunoSEQ multiplex PCR amplified TCR beta CDR3 across 54 Vbeta, 13 Jbeta. MiXCR was run by TCRdb on the immunoSEQ multiplex PCR reads, yielding one entry per CDR3 protein. Counted here are around 130,000 distinct CDR3 sequences, 94% occurring once; the ten biggest clones make up roughly 0.092%.

The rearrangement uses TRBV3-1 and TRBJ2-4; D might be TRBD2 (5 bases). The source material was CD4+ T cells from PBMCs. The sequence derives from a human donor in good health. CDR3 sequence reads: CASSQDLYSGNIQYF. The CDR3 DNA is TGTGCCAGCAGCCAAGATCTTTACTCGGGGAACATTCAGTACTTC.